This is a list of T cell receptor beta chains from one sample in a study of blood T cell repertoires in COVID-19. The method was immunoSEQ multiplex PCR; TCRdb's version includes in-frame clones alone and lacks a portion of them. The sample holds around 190,000 clones, about 88% seen once. What was sequenced was peripheral blood. The receptors stem from a man in his forties or fifties with COVID-19, enrolled during active disease. Each CDR3 is given with its conserved first and last residue. A D gene is named only where the DNA matches it firmly. Rows give clone size only sometimes, using once, few, many, or a class for an expanded clone.

>TRBV19|TRBJ2-1|TRBD2|NA
TGTGCCACTTATGGACTAGCTGGTAACAATGAGCAGTTCTTC
CATYGLAGNNEQFF
>TRBV7-2|TRBJ2-2|NA|NA
TGTGCCAGCCGAGAGGGAGGCAGTAACACCGGGGAGCTGTTTTTT
CASREGGSNTGELFF
>TRBV5-4|TRBJ2-3|TRBD2|NA
TGTGCCAGCAGCCGTGGACTAGCGGGGGGTGAAGATACGCAGTATTTT
CASSRGLAGGEDTQYF
>TRBV11-2|TRBJ1-6|NA|NA
TGTGCCAGCAGCCCGGGGACACACTCCTATAATTCACCCCTCCACTTT
CASSPGTHSYNSPLHF
>TRBV5-1|TRBJ2-2|TRBD1|NA
TGCGCCAGCAGCCTTGGGCCAGGGGGCCTGGGGGAGCTGTTTTTT
CASSLGPGGLGELFF
>TRBV6-2/TRBV6-3|TRBJ1-4|NA|once
TGTGCCAGCAGTAATAGCGACAATGAAAAACTGTTTTTT
CASSNSDNEKLFF
>TRBV19|TRBJ1-4|TRBD1|NA
TGTGCCAGTAGTATAAGACAGGGAAGTGAAAAACTGTTTTTT
CASSIRQGSEKLFF
>TRBV7-2|TRBJ2-1|TRBD2|NA
TGTGCCAGCAGCTCGTTCCTTCTTGCGGGAGGGTCCTACAATGAGCAGTTCTTC
CASSSFLLAGGSYNEQFF
>TRBV11-2|TRBJ2-2|NA|NA
TGTGCCAGCAGCTTAGAGATTGCAGTTGGCGGGGAGCTGTTTTTT
CASSLEIAVGGELFF
>TRBV5-1|TRBJ1-6|NA|NA
TGCGCCAGCAGCTTGGCCGGCCAGGTTTATAATTCACCCCTCCACTTT
CASSLAGQVYNSPLHF
>TRBV19|TRBJ1-2|TRBD1|NA
TGTGCCAGTAGACTATCGGAAGGGGGCCTGGTTGGCTACACCTTC
CASRLSEGGLVGYTF
>TRBV9|TRBJ2-7|TRBD1|NA
TGTGCCAGCAGCGTCGGGACAGCTATATACGAGCAGTACTTC
CASSVGTAIYEQYF
>TRBV12-5|TRBJ2-1|TRBD1|few
TGTGCTAGTGGTTTGGGACAGGGGGAGAGAAATGAGCAGTTCTTC
CASGLGQGERNEQFF
>TRBV29-1|TRBJ2-5|TRBD2|NA
TGCAGCGTCGGAAGACTAGCTCAGTACCAAGAGACCCAGTACTTC
CSVGRLAQYQETQYF
>TRBV19|TRBJ1-5|NA|NA
TGTGCCAGTAGTAACCTGGGCCAGCAGAGCAATCAGCCCCAGCATTTT
CASSNLGQQSNQPQHF
>TRBV24-1|TRBJ2-1|TRBD2|NA
TGTGCCACCAGTGATTTGCTAAGCGGGGGGGCGAATGAGCAGTTCTTC
CATSDLLSGGANEQFF
>TRBV6-5|TRBJ2-7|NA|few
TGTGCCAGCAGTTCCATGGGGGGGCTCTACGAGCAGTACTTC
CASSSMGGLYEQYF
>TRBV2|TRBJ1-2|TRBD1|NA
TGTGCCAGCAGTGAGGGGACAGGGCGCTACTATGGCTACACCTTC
CASSEGTGRYYGYTF
>TRBV30|TRBJ2-7|NA|NA
TGTGCCTGGAACACAGCAACCTACGAGCAGTACTTC
CAWNTATYEQYF
>TRBV7-9|TRBJ2-5|TRBD2|NA
TGTGCCAGCAGCTCGACTCCCCTGGGAGGGGAGACCCAGTACTTC
CASSSTPLGGETQYF
>TRBV6-1|TRBJ1-6|NA|NA
TGTGCCAGCAGGGAAGGGGGAGGGTATAATTCACCCCTCCACTTT
CASREGGGYNSPLHF
>TRBV10-3|TRBJ1-2|NA|once
TGTGCCATCAGTGTAGGGGGCTATGGCTACACCTTC
CAISVGGYGYTF
>TRBV7-8|TRBJ2-3|TRBD2|many
TGTGCCAGCAGCTTAAGACTAGCGGGAAGACAAGATACGCAGTATTTT
CASSLRLAGRQDTQYF
>TRBV18|TRBJ1-1|NA|NA
TGTGCCAGCTCACCATTCCCTAACTCCGGAGAATACACTGAAGCTTTCTTT
CASSPFPNSGEYTEAFF
>TRBV28|TRBJ1-1|TRBD1|NA
TGTGCCAGCAGTGCCATCCCAAACAAGGGGGCCCCTGAAGCTTTCTTT
CASSAIPNKGAPEAFF
>TRBV19|TRBJ2-3|TRBD1|NA
TGTGCCAGTAGTATGGGGACAGGCACAGATACGCAGTATTTT
CASSMGTGTDTQYF
>TRBV15|TRBJ2-3|NA|NA
TGTGCCACCAGCAGAGATCTAGAAGATACGCAGTATTTT
CATSRDLEDTQYF
>TRBV6-4|TRBJ2-5|NA|NA
TGTGCCAGCAGTAATTTTGAGGGTGAGACCCAGTACTTC
CASSNFEGETQYF
>TRBV10-3|TRBJ2-3|NA|NA
TGTGCCATCAGTGAGTCGCCAGTCACAGATACGCAGTATTTT
CAISESPVTDTQYF
>TRBV7-2|TRBJ2-7|NA|NA
TGTGCCAGCAGCTTAAGAGGGGGTGGCACCTACGAGCAGTACTTC
CASSLRGGGTYEQYF
>TRBV27|TRBJ2-2|TRBD1|NA
TGTGCCAGCAGTCCTAACCGACAGGGGGTTATACACGGGGAGCTGTTTTTT
CASSPNRQGVIHGELFF
>TRBV3-1/TRBV3-2|TRBJ1-6|TRBD1|NA
TGTGCCAGCCGAGGGACAGGGGGTAATTCACCCCTCCACTTT
CASRGTGGNSPLHF
>TRBV9|TRBJ2-1|TRBD2|NA
TGTGCCAGCAGCGCTACCGGGACTAGCGGACACAATGAGCAGTTCTTC
CASSATGTSGHNEQFF
>TRBV19|TRBJ2-3|NA|NA
TGTGCCAGCCGGGCGGGGTCCAAGAAGCAGTATTTT
CASRAGSKKQYF
>TRBV5-1|TRBJ2-3|NA|NA
TGCGCCAGCAGGAGGAGCACAGATACGCAGTATTTT
CASRRSTDTQYF
>TRBV23-1|TRBJ2-2|TRBD1|NA
TGCGCCAGCAGTCACGGGGACAGGGCGAACACCGGGGAGCTGTTTTTT
CASSHGDRANTGELFF
>TRBV28|TRBJ1-3|TRBD1|NA
TGTGCCAGCAGTCCTATCTTACAGGGGGGAGGAAACACCATATATTTT
CASSPILQGGGNTIYF
>TRBV19|TRBJ2-7|TRBD2|few
TGTGCCAGTAGTCAGACGGGGGGAGCCTACGAGCAGTACTTC
CASSQTGGAYEQYF
>TRBV27|TRBJ1-4|TRBD1|NA
TGTGCCAGCAGCTTCACGGGACAGGGGGCCAACCTGCCCCAAAAACTGTTTTTT
CASSFTGQGANLPQKLFF
>TRBV6-5|TRBJ1-1|NA|NA
TGTGCCAGCAGTTACTCAGCGGCCCCGGGGACTGAAGCTTTCTTT
CASSYSAAPGTEAFF
>TRBV6-5|TRBJ2-5|TRBD2|NA
TGTGCCACCCGGACTAGCGGGGGGCCTCAAGAGACCCAGTACTTC
CATRTSGGPQETQYF
>TRBV5-1|TRBJ1-6|NA|once
TGCGCCAGCAGGGAGGGATTTTCCTATAATTCACCCCTCCACTTT
CASREGFSYNSPLHF
>TRBV12-5|TRBJ2-1|NA|NA
TGTGCTAGTGCGACCCGAATCCGGCAGGGTACCTACAATGAGCAGTTCTTC
CASATRIRQGTYNEQFF
>TRBV10-3|TRBJ1-2|TRBD1|NA
TGTGCCATCACCGCGGGACAGGGGAGAGGCTACACCTTC
CAITAGQGRGYTF
>TRBV15|TRBJ2-7|TRBD1|NA
TGTGCCACCAGCGGGGACAGGGATGACGAGCAGTACTTC
CATSGDRDDEQYF